The rows below give T cell receptor beta chains drawn from one sample of a study of T cell repertoires in cytomegalovirus infection. TCRdb processed the reads anew with MiXCR; each CDR3 protein has one entry. The sample lists roughly 630,000 distinct CDR3 sequences, more than 20% occurring once. Sequencing was done on a sample of CD8+ T cells from PBMCs. These receptors all come from a human donor in good health (CMV status not recorded). Some clones in this sample may be carry-over from other donors' samples. Both conserved end residues are part of each CDR3. Each record gives: V gene, clone size, J gene, D gene, CDR3 DNA, CDR3 protein. A D gene is named only where the DNA matches it firmly. Clone size is shown for a subset of rows, as once, few, many or a class of expanded clone.

TRBV20-1	NA	TRBJ2-2	NA	TGCAGTGCTAGAGATGGACAGTACACCGGGGAGCTGTTTTTT	CSARDGQYTGELFF
TRBV28	few	TRBJ2-2	NA	TGTGCCAGCAGTCAACAGTTTCCCACCGGGGAGCTGTTTTTT	CASSQQFPTGELFF
TRBV12-3/TRBV12-4	few	TRBJ2-1	TRBD2	TGTGCCAGCAGTACCCTAGCGGGGGGTCACAATGAGCAGTTCTTC	CASSTLAGGHNEQFF
TRBV29-1	NA	TRBJ1-2	NA	TGCAGCGTTGAAGGGGGGGGCCGTCTCTTCTATGGCTACACCTTC	CSVEGGGRLFYGYTF
TRBV19	few	TRBJ2-2	TRBD1	TGTGCCAGTAATCCAGGGGGCTGGGCCGGGGAGCTGTTTTTT	CASNPGGWAGELFF
TRBV24-1	NA	TRBJ2-2	NA	TGTGCCACCAGTGAATACACCAGGGAGCTGTTTTTT	CATSEYTRELFF
TRBV28	many	TRBJ1-5	NA	TGTGCCAGCAGTAGGTGGGGCAATCAGCCCCAGCATTTT	CASSRWGNQPQHF
TRBV20-1	NA	TRBJ2-6	NA	TGCAGTGCTAGTCGCCTAGCAGCTAGCTCTGGGGCCAACGTCCTGACTTTC	CSASRLAASSGANVLTF
TRBV28	many	TRBJ2-3	TRBD2	TGTGCCAGCAGTTTCGGGACTAACACAGATACGCAGTATTTT	CASSFGTNTDTQYF
TRBV7-8	many	TRBJ1-2	TRBD1	TGTGCCAGCAGCTCGGACAGGGCAAACGGCTACACCTTC	CASSSDRANGYTF
TRBV20-1	NA	TRBJ2-3	TRBD2	TGCAGTGCTAGAGTCTCGGGACTAGCGGAAAACACAGATACGCAGTATTTT	CSARVSGLAENTDTQYF
TRBV2	few	TRBJ2-5	NA	TGTGCCAGCAGGGAGCGGTTCTTCCAAGAGACCCAGTACTTC	CASRERFFQETQYF
TRBV6-6	many	TRBJ1-2	TRBD1	TGTGCCAGCAGTTACTCGAGGCAGGGGGGGAACTATGGCTACACCTTC	CASSYSRQGGNYGYTF
TRBV7-6	few	TRBJ2-2	NA	TGTGCCAGCAGCTACAAAAGTTCAACCGGGGAGCTGTTTTTT	CASSYKSSTGELFF
TRBV15	few	TRBJ2-2	NA	TGTGCCACTCGCGTGGACACCGGGGAGCTGTTTTTT	CATRVDTGELFF
TRBV10-3	NA	TRBJ2-5	TRBD2	TGTGCCATCAGTGAATTACCCCCAGGACCAGCGGGAAAGCATGCTCAAGAGACCCAGTACTTC	CAISELPPGPAGKHAQETQYF
TRBV7-9	many	TRBJ2-1	NA	TGTGCCAGCAGCCCCGGCTGGGACGATGAGCAGTTCTTC	CASSPGWDDEQFF
TRBV2	NA	TRBJ1-1	NA	TGTGCCAAGGGGTTAGTCTACTACACTGAAGCTTTCTTT	CAKGLVYYTEAFF
TRBV7-6	many	TRBJ1-1	NA	TGTGCCAGCAGCTCTTTTGGACAAGGTGAAGCTTTCTTT	CASSSFGQGEAFF
TRBV7-8	many	TRBJ2-7	TRBD2	TGTGCCAGCAGCTACGCCCGGACTAGCGGGGCCGAGCAGTACTTC	CASSYARTSGAEQYF
TRBV12-3/TRBV12-4	many	TRBJ2-1	NA	TGTGCCAGCAGTTTAGGTCGAATCGGGCAGTTCTTC	CASSLGRIGQFF
TRBV5-6	few	TRBJ2-4	NA	TGTGCCAGCAGCTTCTGGGAGCGGAACATTCAGTACTTC	CASSFWERNIQYF
TRBV12-5	few	TRBJ2-5	NA	TGTGCTAGTGGTCCCGAGGACCGCGGAAAGACCCAGTACTTC	CASGPEDRGKTQYF
TRBV7-8	many	TRBJ2-7	NA	TGTGCCAGCAGCTTAGACGGGGGAAGGGGGATTTACGAGCAGTACTTC	CASSLDGGRGIYEQYF
TRBV29-1	few	TRBJ1-1	TRBD1	TGCAGCGTCCGGGACAGGAACACTGAAGCTTTCTTT	CSVRDRNTEAFF
TRBV2	NA	TRBJ2-3	NA	TGTGCCAGCATTGGGACTCCCTTTGGAGATACGCAGTATTTT	CASIGTPFGDTQYF
TRBV12-3/TRBV12-4	few	TRBJ2-7	NA	TGTGCCAGCAGTTTAAGGGGATCGGGGGAGCAGTACTTC	CASSLRGSGEQYF
TRBV7-8	NA	TRBJ1-5	NA	TGTGCCAGCAGCTTAGAAAACGTATTTGAAAGCAATCAGCCCCAGCATTTT	CASSLENVFESNQPQHF
TRBV6-2/TRBV6-3	NA	TRBJ2-3	TRBD1	TGTGCCAGCAGAACAGGGGAGAGGACAGATACGCAGTATTTT	CASRTGERTDTQYF
TRBV6-1	NA	TRBJ2-3	NA	TGTGCCAGCAGTGAAGCGCTTTCGCCCCCAGATACGCAGTATTTT	CASSEALSPPDTQYF
TRBV7-9	many	TRBJ1-1	NA	TGTGCCAGCAGCGGACCGGGGGAGGCTGAAGCTTTCTTT	CASSGPGEAEAFF
TRBV7-8	many	TRBJ2-4	NA	TGTGCCAGCAGCTTGGGAGGTGGAAACATTCAGTACTTC	CASSLGGGNIQYF
TRBV28	many	TRBJ1-2	NA	TGTGCCAGCAGTTTAGTGACAGGTTATGGCTACACCTTC	CASSLVTGYGYTF
TRBV11-3	few	TRBJ2-1	TRBD1	TGTGCCAGCAGCTCCGACAGGGACCCCTACAATGAGCAGTTCTTC	CASSSDRDPYNEQFF
TRBV7-9	few	TRBJ2-5	NA	TGTGCCAGCAGCTCCGTGGTGAATCAAGAGACCCAGTACTTC	CASSSVVNQETQYF
TRBV7-3	many	TRBJ1-2	TRBD1	TGTGCCAGCAGCTACGGGACAGGGAAGGGCTACACCTTC	CASSYGTGKGYTF
TRBV5-5	few	TRBJ2-2	NA	TGTGCCAGCAGCTTGGTTCAGGGGCCGAGGGAGCTGTTTTTT	CASSLVQGPRELFF
TRBV7-2	many	TRBJ2-5	NA	TGTGCCAGCAGCTTTTGGCACACGCTGGAGGAGACCCAGTACTTC	CASSFWHTLEETQYF
TRBV19	NA	TRBJ2-1	TRBD2	TGTGCCAGTAGTATAGCAAGCGGGGGGGCCGGCAATGAGCAGTTCTTC	CASSIASGGAGNEQFF
TRBV6-1	few	TRBJ2-5	NA	TGTGCCAGCACAACCCGACCGATTCAAGAGACCCAGTACTTC	CASTTRPIQETQYF
TRBV6-2/TRBV6-3	few	TRBJ2-7	NA	TGTGCCAGCAGTGGACAGAGCTATCCCCTCTACGAGCAGTACTTC	CASSGQSYPLYEQYF
TRBV7-9	few	TRBJ1-2	TRBD1	TGTGCCAGCAGCTTGTATATTACAGGGGATTATGGCTACACCTTC	CASSLYITGDYGYTF
TRBV7-6	many	TRBJ2-2	TRBD1	TGTGCCAGCAGCTGGGGACAGGGGGCTAGTATGAACACCGGGGAGCTGTTTTTT	CASSWGQGASMNTGELFF
TRBV4-1	NA	TRBJ2-1	TRBD2	TGTGCCAACAGCCAAGAGGGGTATAGCGGGGGGGCCTACAATGAGCAGTTCTTC	CANSQEGYSGGAYNEQFF
TRBV25-1	NA	TRBJ2-1	TRBD1	TGTGCCAGCAGTGAAGGGACAGGGCGGAACAATGAGCAGTTCTTC	CASSEGTGRNNEQFF
TRBV7-2	few	TRBJ2-3	TRBD2	TGTGCCAGCAGCCTCGCGAGCGGGGCGATCGCAGATACGCAGTATTTT	CASSLASGAIADTQYF
TRBV28	many	TRBJ2-2	TRBD1	TGTGCCAGCAGTTCCCGGGACAGGGGGCTCGGAGGGGAGCTGTTTTTT	CASSSRDRGLGGELFF
TRBV20-1	NA	TRBJ1-2	NA	TGCAGTGCTAGAGTAGCGGGGGAGAGGGGCTACACCTTC	CSARVAGERGYTF
TRBV7-9	NA	TRBJ2-3	NA	TGTGCCAGCAGACCGAACAGGGAGTCGCAGTATTTT	CASRPNRESQYF
TRBV7-9	many	TRBJ1-2	NA	TGTGCCAGCCCTAATTTACCCGGAACTAACTATGGCTACACCTTC	CASPNLPGTNYGYTF
TRBV7-6	many	TRBJ2-1	TRBD2	TGTGCCAGCAGCCTTACTAGCGGCTACAATGAGCAGTTCTTC	CASSLTSGYNEQFF
TRBV12-3/TRBV12-4	few	TRBJ2-1	TRBD2	TGTGCCAGCAGGGGGACTAGCGGGGGAAATGAGCAGTTCTTC	CASRGTSGGNEQFF
TRBV25-1	NA	TRBJ1-1	NA	TGTGCCAGCAGTGAATTTGGGGGCACTGAAGCTTTCTTT	CASSEFGGTEAFF
TRBV20-1	few	TRBJ2-7	NA	TGCAGCGCAGGTTACTCCTACGAGCAGTACTTC	CSAGYSYEQYF
TRBV5-1	few	TRBJ2-1	NA	TGCGCCAGCAGCGGCGGGGAGGAGTGGCCCTACAATGAGCAGTTCTTC	CASSGGEEWPYNEQFF
TRBV7-9	many	TRBJ2-2	NA	TGTGCCAGCAGCTCTTCAGGAGGGTGGGAGCTGTTTTTT	CASSSSGGWELFF
TRBV7-6	many	TRBJ2-3	TRBD2	TGTGCCAGCAGCTTGGTGGGACTAGCGTTTTCAGATACGCAGTATTTT	CASSLVGLAFSDTQYF
TRBV27	NA	TRBJ1-3	NA	TGTGCCAGCAGTTTATTTTTTGGAAACACCATATATTTT	CASSLFFGNTIYF
TRBV15	NA	TRBJ1-4	TRBD1	TGTGCCACCAGCCCTCCGGGACAGGGATCTGATGAAAAACTGTTTTTT	CATSPPGQGSDEKLFF
TRBV29-1	NA	TRBJ2-7	NA	TGCAGCGTCGGGGAAGGGGGTTTCTACGAGCAGTACTTC	CSVGEGGFYEQYF